This T cell receptor beta chain was retrieved from a study of blood T cell repertoires in COVID-19. Across the study: There were acute and convalescent COVID-19 samples, and they came from the United States, Italy and Spain. T cells, B-cell-depleted T cells, or PBMCs provided the cDNA or gDNA that served as material.

V shed 0 bases and J 3 bases; nucleotides not matched to a gene: 4. The CDR3 contains 16 residues. The germline V gene encodes CDR1 SGHRS and CDR2 YFSETQ. Generated by immunoSEQ multiplex PCR, the TCRdb table keeps only in-frame clones and is missing some. The sample has 300,000 to 350,000 clones; approximately 90% are singletons. This clone was seen more than once but under ten times. The source is a woman aged 25 to 39 with COVID-19, enrolled during active disease. Sequenced sample: peripheral blood. The chain joins TRBV5-1 to TRBJ2-3, with 10 bases that match TRBD1. The CDR3 DNA reads TGCGCCAGCAGCTTGGGACAGGGGGCACTTACAGATACGCAGTATTTT. As protein: CASSLGQGALTDTQYF.